The rows below give T cell receptor beta chains drawn from one sample of a study of blood T cell repertoires in COVID-19. This table comes from immunoSEQ multiplex PCR, and its TCRdb copy is limited to in-frame clones, with some not included. There are 150,000 to 200,000 clones in the sample; approximately 86% occur only once, and around 6.5% lies in the top ten. Specimen: peripheral blood. The receptor set was obtained from a woman of 80 years or more in a cohort sampled during active or convalescent COVID-19. The conserved cysteine and the conserved F or W are not part of the CDR3 here. A D gene is named only where the DNA matches it firmly. The size of a clone is reported for some rows only, either as once, few or many, or as a class for expanded clones.

clone size: NA
D gene: NA
CDR3 length: 11
J gene: TRBJ1-1
V gene: TRBV11-3
CDR3 protein: ASSLGSDTEAF

clone size: NA
D gene: NA
CDR3 length: 14
J gene: TRBJ2-2
V gene: TRBV4-2
CDR3 protein: ASSQAQRSNTGELF

clone size: NA
D gene: TRBD1
CDR3 length: 12
J gene: TRBJ1-3
V gene: TRBV3-1/TRBV3-2
CDR3 protein: ASSSTGSGNTIY

clone size: NA
D gene: TRBD2
CDR3 length: 14
J gene: TRBJ2-2
V gene: TRBV19
CDR3 protein: ASSIVAGGPIGELF

clone size: NA
D gene: TRBD1
CDR3 length: 12
J gene: TRBJ1-4
V gene: TRBV5-6
CDR3 protein: ASSDTGGEEKLF

clone size: NA
D gene: NA
CDR3 length: 13
J gene: TRBJ2-5
V gene: TRBV11-2
CDR3 protein: ASSLDGLARETQY

clone size: NA
D gene: TRBD1
CDR3 length: 17
J gene: TRBJ1-3
V gene: TRBV11-2
CDR3 protein: ASSLGAGTGMYSGNTIY

clone size: NA
D gene: TRBD1
CDR3 length: 12
J gene: TRBJ2-7
V gene: TRBV6-2/TRBV6-3
CDR3 protein: ASSRGQGINEQY

clone size: NA
D gene: NA
CDR3 length: 12
J gene: TRBJ2-3
V gene: TRBV4-3
CDR3 protein: ASSQQTSTDTQY

clone size: NA
D gene: NA
CDR3 length: 16
J gene: TRBJ1-6
V gene: TRBV7-9
CDR3 protein: ASSLAQALSSYNSPLH

clone size: NA
D gene: TRBD2
CDR3 length: 16
J gene: TRBJ2-3
V gene: TRBV24-1
CDR3 protein: ATSEALASGGPTDTQY

clone size: NA
D gene: NA
CDR3 length: 13
J gene: TRBJ2-4
V gene: TRBV7-8
CDR3 protein: ASSLNEQAKNIQY

clone size: NA
D gene: NA
CDR3 length: 13
J gene: TRBJ1-5
V gene: TRBV19
CDR3 protein: ASSLIRQTNQPQH

clone size: once
D gene: TRBD1
CDR3 length: 15
J gene: TRBJ1-2
V gene: TRBV28
CDR3 protein: ASSTLPGTGDNYGYT

clone size: NA
D gene: TRBD2
CDR3 length: 13
J gene: TRBJ2-1
V gene: TRBV4-3
CDR3 protein: ASSQARGGANEQF

clone size: NA
D gene: TRBD1
CDR3 length: 14
J gene: TRBJ1-2
V gene: TRBV11-2
CDR3 protein: ASSKSFWDRDYGYT

clone size: NA
D gene: NA
CDR3 length: 12
J gene: TRBJ1-1
V gene: TRBV13
CDR3 protein: ASSPQGSGAEAF

clone size: NA
D gene: TRBD1
CDR3 length: 13
J gene: TRBJ1-1
V gene: TRBV5-1
CDR3 protein: ASSLAAGGVTEAF

clone size: NA
D gene: NA
CDR3 length: 12
J gene: TRBJ1-1
V gene: TRBV6-5
CDR3 protein: ASSYSRGGTEAF

clone size: NA
D gene: NA
CDR3 length: 13
J gene: TRBJ1-6
V gene: TRBV10-3
CDR3 protein: AISGVATYNSPLH

clone size: once
D gene: NA
CDR3 length: 12
J gene: TRBJ2-3
V gene: TRBV19
CDR3 protein: ASRNRGGTDTQY

clone size: once
D gene: TRBD2
CDR3 length: 17
J gene: TRBJ2-3
V gene: TRBV14
CDR3 protein: ASSHGLAGGPSSTDTQY

clone size: few
D gene: NA
CDR3 length: 11
J gene: TRBJ2-1
V gene: TRBV27
CDR3 protein: ASSSYSYNEQF

clone size: NA
D gene: TRBD1
CDR3 length: 15
J gene: TRBJ2-1
V gene: TRBV10-1
CDR3 protein: ASSDLPGQGISNEQF

clone size: NA
D gene: NA
CDR3 length: 14
J gene: TRBJ1-1
V gene: TRBV27
CDR3 protein: ASSFRRGLLNTEAF

clone size: NA
D gene: NA
CDR3 length: 12
J gene: TRBJ1-2
V gene: TRBV7-8
CDR3 protein: ASSKDTANYGYT

clone size: NA
D gene: NA
CDR3 length: 12
J gene: TRBJ1-1
V gene: TRBV10-3
CDR3 protein: AISEYGGEVEAF

clone size: once
D gene: TRBD1
CDR3 length: 15
J gene: TRBJ1-3
V gene: TRBV28
CDR3 protein: ASSSSTGTGRGNTIY

clone size: NA
D gene: NA
CDR3 length: 12
J gene: TRBJ1-1
V gene: TRBV18
CDR3 protein: ASSTAGGDTEAF

clone size: NA
D gene: TRBD1
CDR3 length: 13
J gene: TRBJ2-3
V gene: TRBV10-1
CDR3 protein: ASSARDSPTDTQY

clone size: NA
D gene: TRBD1
CDR3 length: 13
J gene: TRBJ2-3
V gene: TRBV6-5
CDR3 protein: ASSLTGISTDTQY

clone size: once
D gene: NA
CDR3 length: 13
J gene: TRBJ1-1
V gene: TRBV7-2
CDR3 protein: ASSFLRGTHTEAF

clone size: many
D gene: NA
CDR3 length: 14
J gene: TRBJ1-1
V gene: TRBV29-1
CDR3 protein: SVEYLGSLVSTEAF

clone size: NA
D gene: NA
CDR3 length: 13
J gene: TRBJ1-6
V gene: TRBV6-1
CDR3 protein: ASSETPTVNSPLH

clone size: NA
D gene: TRBD2
CDR3 length: 13
J gene: TRBJ2-2
V gene: TRBV2
CDR3 protein: ASSLGLAGAGELF

clone size: NA
D gene: TRBD2
CDR3 length: 14
J gene: TRBJ2-5
V gene: TRBV3-1/TRBV3-2
CDR3 protein: ASSQRGSGVQETQY

clone size: NA
D gene: NA
CDR3 length: 12
J gene: TRBJ2-7
V gene: TRBV5-6
CDR3 protein: ASSAGQPTYEQY

clone size: NA
D gene: NA
CDR3 length: 13
J gene: TRBJ2-7
V gene: TRBV19
CDR3 protein: ASSIMGRGKNEQY

clone size: NA
D gene: TRBD2
CDR3 length: 13
J gene: TRBJ2-5
V gene: TRBV2
CDR3 protein: ASSWTSGYEETQY

clone size: NA
D gene: NA
CDR3 length: 17
J gene: TRBJ2-3
V gene: TRBV7-2
CDR3 protein: ASSLKGGPFGSSTDTQY

clone size: NA
D gene: NA
CDR3 length: 15
J gene: TRBJ1-6
V gene: TRBV4-3
CDR3 protein: ASSQANRVRGNSPLH

clone size: once
D gene: NA
CDR3 length: 11
J gene: TRBJ2-1
V gene: TRBV29-1
CDR3 protein: STTRGPGNEQF

clone size: once
D gene: TRBD1
CDR3 length: 14
J gene: TRBJ1-3
V gene: TRBV5-4
CDR3 protein: ASSLGQGRAGNTIY

clone size: NA
D gene: TRBD2
CDR3 length: 13
J gene: TRBJ2-1
V gene: TRBV11-2
CDR3 protein: ASSFEPRLAYEQF

clone size: NA
D gene: TRBD2
CDR3 length: 16
J gene: TRBJ2-7
V gene: TRBV7-2
CDR3 protein: ASQGTSGGGIIPYEQY